What follows are 19 T cell receptor beta chains derived from one specimen sequenced in a study of blood T cell repertoires in COVID-19. Sequenced by immunoSEQ multiplex PCR; TCRdb stores in-frame clones only, minus some. The sample consists of just under 100,000 clones, about 86% of them appearing once. The sequencing input was peripheral blood. Receptor source: a woman in her sixties in a cohort sampled during active or convalescent COVID-19.

The V gene is TRBV7-3, the J gene TRBJ2-3; perhaps TRBD2 as D (7 bases). V lost 2 bases to trimming and J lost 3 bases, with 9 bases between them. The CDR3 extends over 14 amino acids. CDR1 is SGHTA and CDR2 is FQGTGA in the germline V gene. The DNA of the CDR3 is TGTGCCAGCAGCTTAGGGGGGGCTACAGATACGCAGTATTTT. It translates to CASSLGGATDTQYF.

The chain employs TRBV19 and TRBJ1-3, with D tentatively TRBD1 (5 bases). The CDR3 loop spans 14 amino acids. The ends were cut back, 8 bases at V and 0 bases at J, with 11 bases in the middle. CDR1 and CDR2 from the germline V gene are LNHDA and SQIVND (reference sequence). The CDR3 region is CASAPGFSGNTIYF. The CDR3 DNA sequence: TGTGCCAGTGCTCCAGGGTTCTCTGGAAACACCATATATTTT. The full variable domain, rest sourced from reference TRBV19 and TRBJ1-3, is DGGITQSPKYLFRKEGQNVTLSCEQNLNHDAMYWYRQDPGQGLRLIYYSQIVNDFQKGDIAEGYSVSREKKESFPLTVTSAQKNPTAFYLCASAPGFSGNTIYFGEGSWLTVV.

This chain links TRBV10-3 with TRBJ1-3, with D possibly TRBD1 on 5 matching bases. The germline V gene encodes CDR1 ENHRY and CDR2 SYGVKD. The CDR3 spans 15 residues. V shed 0 bases and J shed 4 bases, with 10 bases lying between them. The CDR3 here is CAISESTVRGNTIYF. In DNA, the CDR3 is TGTGCCATCAGTGAGTCGACAGTGAGGGGAAACACCATATATTTT.

The chain joins TRBV5-1 to TRBJ1-5, with D tentatively TRBD1 (6 bases). The V end lost 0 bases, the J end lost 2 bases, and 6 bases lay between the germline ends. Germline-derived CDR1 and CDR2 are SGHRS and YFSETQ. The CDR3 runs 14 residues. The CDR3 reads CASSLGTGNQPQHF. The CDR3 DNA is TGCGCCAGCAGCTTGGGGACAGGCAATCAGCCCCAGCATTTT.

DNA of the CDR3: TGTGCCAGCCTAACCGGGACAGGGGATCGGAATGAGCAGTTCTTC. Amino acid sequence: CASLTGTGDRNEQFF. The rearrangement joins TRBV28 to TRBJ2-1, with 10 bases lining up with TRBD1. Germline CDR1 and CDR2: MDHEN and SYDVKM. Unmatched junction bases numbered 11, after V lost 8 bases and J lost 7 bases. The CDR3 spans 15 residues.

The chain employs TRBV30 and TRBJ1-4; D is possibly TRBD1 (5 bases). The CDR3 extends over 15 amino acids. Trimming took off 6 bases at V and 5 bases at J, with 19 bases between the two ends. CDR1 GTSNPN and CDR2 SVGIG come from the germline V gene (reference sequence). This CDR3 reads CACSRPGQRNEKLFF. DNA of the CDR3: TGTGCCTGTTCCCGCCCCGGACAACGGAATGAAAAACTGTTTTTT.

CDR3 DNA: TGTGCCAGCAGTTCCGGCAGCGGGGGACAAGAGACCCAGTACTTC. This sequence encodes CASSSGSGGQETQYF. The rearrangement joins TRBV28 to TRBJ2-5, with 8 bases identical to TRBD2. The CDR3 has 15 residues. Germline V gives CDR1 MDHEN, CDR2 SYDVKM. V trimming: 4 bases; J trimming: 2 bases; junction bases outside the gene matches: 6.

This clone was detected once. The chain is built from TRBV4-1 and TRBJ1-4, with 8 positions matching TRBD1. The J segment lost 5 bases and the V segment lost 0 bases, leaving 5 bases of the junction unmatched. The CDR3 spans 16 residues. Germline CDR1 is MGHRA and CDR2 is YSYEKL. CDR3 sequence (DNA): TGCGCCAGCAGCCAAGATCGTCGGGACAGGAATGAAAAACTGTTTTTT. Its translation is CASSQDRRDRNEKLFF.

The chain combines TRBV3-1 (or the pseudogene TRBV3-2) with TRBJ2-2, with TRBD1 as a possible D gene (6 bases). Trimming took off 2 bases at V and 5 bases at J, with 6 bases between the two ends. The germline V gene has CDR1 LGHDT and CDR2 YNNKEL (reference sequence). This CDR3 region has 13 residues. CDR3 sequence (DNA): TGTGCCAGCAGCCAACAGGGGACCGGGGAGCTGTTTTTT. Its protein is CASSQQGTGELFF.

The genes are TRBV24-1 and TRBJ2-7, with 10 bases that match TRBD1. Germline V gene data show CDR1 as KGHDR and CDR2 as SFDVKD. The CDR3 is 14 amino acids. The junction had 2 bases not matched to a gene; V was cut back by 6 bases and J by 1 base. The CDR3 is CATSKGQGSYEQYF. As DNA, the CDR3 is TGTGCCACCAGTAAGGGACAGGGGTCCTACGAGCAGTACTTC.

The rearrangement joins TRBV2 to TRBJ1-1, with 10 bases identical to TRBD1. This CDR3 spans 14 amino acids. The germline V gene encodes CDR1 SNHLY and CDR2 FYNNEI. V dropped 5 bases and J dropped 5; count of bases not matched to a gene: 5. This CDR3 is CASSIGTGVTEAFF. Here the CDR3 DNA reads TGTGCCAGCAGTATCGGGACAGGGGTAACTGAAGCTTTCTTT.

The chain employs TRBV5-6 and TRBJ1-2; TRBD1 might be the D (5 bases). The CDR3 contains 16 residues. The V and J ends lost 2 bases and 3 bases respectively, with 17 bases between them. In germline, CDR1 is SGHDT, CDR2 YYEEEE. The CDR3 coding sequence is TGTGCCAGCAGCTTAGGGACCGGGGGACTCCACTATGGCTACACCTTC. Amino acids: CASSLGTGGLHYGYTF.

V gene TRBV18 combines with J gene TRBJ1-1; weak D call: TRBD1 (5 bases). Germline V gene lookup returns CDR1 KGHSH and CDR2 LQKENI. The CDR3 is made up of 16 amino acids. The ends were cut back, 6 bases at V and 6 bases at J, with 23 bases in the middle. The CDR3 coding sequence is TGTGCCAGCTCCCCCAACAGGAGGAGGGACGGGCCTGAAGCTTTCTTT. It translates to CASSPNRRRDGPEAFF.

The V and J genes are TRBV28 and TRBJ2-1, with TRBD2 as a possible D gene (6 bases). The CDR3 totals 17 residues. Germline V gives CDR1 MDHEN, CDR2 SYDVKM. Trimming left V 4 bases short and J 0 bases short, with 16 bases between. The CDR3, as DNA: TGTGCCAGCAGTTCGATCGCGGGACTGAGCTCCTACAATGAGCAGTTCTTC. It codes for CASSSIAGLSSYNEQFF.

The V gene is TRBV9, the J gene TRBJ2-7; 9 nucleotides match TRBD2. Germline V CDR1 and CDR2: SGDLS, YYNGEE. Germline trimming cut 0 bases from V and 2 bases from J; bases unmatched to any gene: 3. The CDR3 covers 15 residues. The chain's CDR3 is CASSVEASGTYEQYF. The DNA of the CDR3 is TGTGCCAGCAGCGTAGAGGCTAGCGGGACCTACGAGCAGTACTTC. The entire variable domain, with the rest obtained from reference TRBV9 and TRBJ2-7, is as follows: DSGVTQTPKHLITATGQRVTLRCSPRSGDLSVYWYQQSLDQGLQFLIQYYNGEERAKGNILERFSAQQFPDLHSELNLSSLELGDSALYFCASSVEASGTYEQYFGPGTRLTVT.

V is TRBV7-8 and J is TRBJ1-6; D is ambiguous. Germline CDR1 is SGHVS and CDR2 is FQNEAQ. The CDR3 is made up of 14 amino acids. Trimming left V 1 base short and J 7 bases short, with 8 bases between. The chain's CDR3 is CASSLVASNSPLHF. The CDR3 nucleotides are TGTGCCAGCAGCTTAGTGGCATCAAATTCACCCCTCCACTTT.

CDR3 protein: CSVGTSGLTDTQYF. CDR3 in DNA: TGCAGCGTGGGGACTAGCGGCTTAACAGATACGCAGTATTTT. V is TRBV29-1 and J is TRBJ2-3; 11 bases align to TRBD2. Looked up from germline, CDR1 is SQVTM and CDR2 is ANQGSEA. There are 14 residues in the CDR3. Trimming took 6 bases from V and 3 from J; bases not matched to a gene: 5.

The table lists this clone with a count of one. The genes are TRBV28 and TRBJ2-1; 9 nucleotides match TRBD2. Germline CDR1 MDHEN, CDR2 SYDVKM. Trimming took 4 bases from V and 1 from J; bases not matched to a gene: 5. The CDR3 length is 16 residues. CDR3 sequence: CASSSSSGTSYNEQFF. DNA of the CDR3: TGTGCCAGCAGTTCATCTAGCGGGACTTCCTACAATGAGCAGTTCTTC. The complete variable domain, with remaining parts taken from reference TRBV28 and TRBJ2-1, reads DVKVTQSSRYLVKRTGEKVFLECVQDMDHENMFWYRQDPGLGLRLIYFSYDVKMKEKGDIPEGYSVSREKKERFSLILESASTNQTSMYLCASSSSSGTSYNEQFFGPGTRLTVL.

V and J are TRBV9 and TRBJ2-3; 12 bases align to TRBD2. The J segment lost 6 bases and the V segment lost 3 bases, leaving 8 bases of the junction unmatched. The germline V gene encodes CDR1 SGDLS and CDR2 YYNGEE. The CDR3 covers 16 residues. The CDR3 protein is CASSARTSGTRDTQYF. The DNA for the CDR3 is TGTGCCAGCAGCGCCCGGACTAGCGGGACTCGGGATACGCAGTATTTT.